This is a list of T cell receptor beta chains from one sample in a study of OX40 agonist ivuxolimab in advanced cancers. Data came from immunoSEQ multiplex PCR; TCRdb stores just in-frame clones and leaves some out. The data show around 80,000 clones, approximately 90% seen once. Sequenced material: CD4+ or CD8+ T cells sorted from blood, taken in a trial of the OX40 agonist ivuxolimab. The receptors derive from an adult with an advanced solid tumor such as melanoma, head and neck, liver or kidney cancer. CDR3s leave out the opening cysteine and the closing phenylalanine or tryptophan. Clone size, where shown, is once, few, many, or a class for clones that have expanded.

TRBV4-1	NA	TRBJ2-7	ASSQTTAYEQY
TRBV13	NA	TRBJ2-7	ASSLGIGQGAYEQY
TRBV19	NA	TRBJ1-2	ASTNLWTGQLTYGYT
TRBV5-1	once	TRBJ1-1	ASSLATGGLNTEAF
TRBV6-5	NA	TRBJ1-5	ASSYSGYNQPQH
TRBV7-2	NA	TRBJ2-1	ASSLQTSGYNEQF
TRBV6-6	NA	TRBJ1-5	ASVEGTGVYQPQH
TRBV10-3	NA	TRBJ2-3	AIRGSSGTDTQY
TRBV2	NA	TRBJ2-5	ASSEALATSLKTQY
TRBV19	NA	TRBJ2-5	ASSIIARGLQETQY
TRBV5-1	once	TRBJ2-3	ASSPTSSTDTQY
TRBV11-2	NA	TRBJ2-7	ASSLSPDRGVEQY
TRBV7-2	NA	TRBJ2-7	ASSRTGTSSYEQY
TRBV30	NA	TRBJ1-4	AWSVLGGTPNEKLF
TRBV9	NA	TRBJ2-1	ASSVGRTSGGYNEQF
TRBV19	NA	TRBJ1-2	ASSIGEYRVSMPAYT
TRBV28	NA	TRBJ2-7	ASSGGGPYEQY
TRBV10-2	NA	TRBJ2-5	ASSELQGTQY
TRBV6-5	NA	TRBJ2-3	ASSYRQGLGTQY
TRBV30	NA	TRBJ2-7	AWSVQVTSYEQY
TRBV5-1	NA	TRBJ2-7	ASSLGGTSYEQY
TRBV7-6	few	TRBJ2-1	ASSSWETQSYNEQF
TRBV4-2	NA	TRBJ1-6	ASSQDFQGSKSPLH
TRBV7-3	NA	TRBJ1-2	ASSRTAEEYGYT
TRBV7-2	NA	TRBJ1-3	ASSPQGRSGNTIY
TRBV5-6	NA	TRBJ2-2	ASSSRVAGELF
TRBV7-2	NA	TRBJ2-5	ASSLGLAGETQY
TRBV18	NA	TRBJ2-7	ASSPAPPATGGYEQY
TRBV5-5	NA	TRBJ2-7	ASSLAYEQY
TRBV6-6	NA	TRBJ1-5	ASSYAQGGNQPQH
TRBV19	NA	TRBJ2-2	ASSIDRGSGELF
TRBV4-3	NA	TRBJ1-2	ASSQENRQPNGYT
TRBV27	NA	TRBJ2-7	ASSQRLAGVERQY
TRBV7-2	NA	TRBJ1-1	ASSLGQTNTEAF
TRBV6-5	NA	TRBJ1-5	ASSHRQGDQPQH
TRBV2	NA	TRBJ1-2	ASSLGGIVDGYT
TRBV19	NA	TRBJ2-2	ASSPRAYTGELF
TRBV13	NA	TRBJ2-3	ASSPSRDGTDTQY
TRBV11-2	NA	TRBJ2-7	ASSLAGGTSYEQY
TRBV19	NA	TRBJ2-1	ASSQRAGTGANEQF